Presented here are 2 T cell receptor beta chains from one specimen sequenced in a study of blood T cell repertoires in COVID-19. TCRdb's copy holds only in-frame clones and misses some; the assay was immunoSEQ multiplex PCR. Of approximately 260,000 clones detected, 70% to 90% appear once; the ten largest clones hold 11%. Sequenced: peripheral blood. These receptors originate from a woman between 65 and 79 years old with acute or convalescent COVID-19.

V gene TRBV6-5 combines with J gene TRBJ1-5; 8 bases are a match to TRBD1. CDR1 is MNHEY, CDR2 SVGAGI, per germline. The CDR3 sequence is 14 residues long. V lost 7 bases to trimming and J lost 6 bases; unmatched junction nucleotides: 8. Written as DNA, the CDR3 is TGTGCCAGCAACCCCAGGGGGCAAATTCAGCCCCAGCATTTT. Its protein is CASNPRGQIQPQHF.

The J gene is TRBJ2-1, the V gene TRBV3-1 (or the pseudogene TRBV3-2); 11 bases match TRBD2. Per germline, CDR1 LGHDT and CDR2 YNNKEL (reference sequence). V trimming: 4 bases; J trimming: 10 bases; junction bases outside the gene matches: 9. CDR3 size: 15 residues. This chain's CDR3 is CASSRAGTSGLEQFF. CDR3 coding DNA: TGTGCCAGCAGCCGCGCCGGGACTAGCGGCTTGGAGCAGTTCTTC.